Below are 14 T cell receptor beta chains sequenced from a single sample in a study of T cells in Graves' hyperthyroidism and ophthalmopathy. What was amplified from RNA transcripts were TCR beta CDR3 regions. The HTBI primer set drove a first-round RT-PCR of the TCR CDR3. TCRdb analysed the multiplex PCR reads with MiXCR anew, one entry per CDR3 protein. The data hold about 410,000 distinct CDR3 sequences, with roughly 14% observed a single time. Specimen: blood. These receptors were obtained from a young man with Graves' ophthalmopathy.

This clonotype showed up many times. The CDR3 loop reads CASSLELAGGIETQYF. The CDR3, as DNA: TGCGCCAGCAGCTTGGAATTAGCGGGAGGAATTGAGACCCAGTACTTC. This chain connects TRBV5-1 to TRBJ2-5; 10 bases are a match to TRBD2. The J segment lost 5 bases and the V segment lost 0 bases, leaving 7 bases of the junction unmatched. The CDR3 has 16 residues. Germline-derived CDR1 and CDR2 are SGHRS and YFSETQ.

This clonotype was observed a few times. The chain couples TRBV3-1 to TRBJ1-2; no definite D call. Trimming took off 4 bases at V and 4 bases at J, with 10 bases between the two ends. This CDR3 has 13 residues. Per germline, CDR1 LGHDT and CDR2 YNNKEL (reference sequence). CDR3 bases: TGTGCCAGCAGCCGAGATCCTTTCTATGGCTACACCTTC. Translating gives CASSRDPFYGYTF.

There are a few counts of this clonotype. The rearrangement joins TRBV29-1 to TRBJ1-2; 8 bases fit TRBD1. CDR3 length: 14 amino acids. The V gene end was trimmed by 2 bases and the J gene end by 7 bases; junction bases not matched to a gene: 9. CDR1 and CDR2 from the germline V gene are SQVTM and ANQGSEA. CDR3 protein: CSVERGRGQSGYTF. The CDR3 DNA is TGCAGCGTTGAAAGAGGCAGGGGGCAAAGTGGCTACACCTTC.

This clonotype has more than one count but fewer than ten. The gene calls are TRBV6-1 and TRBJ1-2, with a weak D call TRBD1 (5 bases). V was pared by 2 bases and J by 8 bases, with 12 bases between. Germline CDR1 reads MNHNS; CDR2 reads SASEGT. The CDR3 is 13 amino acids. CDR3 sequence reads: CASSEPPGMGYTF. Written as DNA, the CDR3 is TGTGCCAGCAGTGAACCCCCAGGGATGGGCTACACCTTC.

This clonotype was seen a few times. This may come from a read error, since a much larger clone is one base off. The J gene is TRBJ1-2, the V gene TRBV12-3 or TRBV12-4; possibly TRBD1 for D (6 bases). This CDR3 region has 16 residues. V dropped 6 bases and J dropped 3 bases, with 20 bases sitting between them. CDR3 sequence (DNA): TGTGCCAGCAGACCCGGGACATATCACCCTTACTATGGCTACACCTTC. Its translation is CASRPGTYHPYYGYTF.

J is TRBJ2-5 and V is TRBV19; TRBD2 is a possible D gene (5 bases). Deletions cut 5 bases from V and 4 bases from J, with 17 bases between. CDR1 and CDR2 from the germline V gene are LNHDA and SQIVND (reference sequence). CDR3 size: 15 residues. This chain's CDR3 is CASSRGGRKGETQYF. The CDR3 coding sequence is TGTGCCAGTAGTCGAGGTGGGAGAAAGGGAGAGACCCAGTACTTC.

This clonotype was observed at least ten times. V gene TRBV25-1 combines with J gene TRBJ1-2; D not resolved. The V end was cut by 1 base, the J end by 5 bases, with 11 bases between. In germline, CDR1 is MGHDK, CDR2 SYGVNS. The CDR3 extends over 14 amino acids. The CDR3 DNA sequence: TGTGCCAGCAGTGAATCCGCAGGTTTTTATGGCTACACCTTC. Translating it yields CASSESAGFYGYTF.

The gene calls are TRBV7-9 and TRBJ2-7; 10 bases are a match to TRBD1. Germline loops: CDR1 SEHNR, CDR2 FQNEAQ (reference sequence). This CDR3 has 16 residues. With V trimmed by 3 bases and J by 0 bases, 5 bases remained unmatched. The CDR3 sequence: CASSFNRDRGSYEQYF. CDR3 in DNA: TGTGCCAGCAGCTTTAACCGGGACAGGGGCTCCTACGAGCAGTACTTC.

In this sample, this clonotype turned up many times. The chain employs TRBV7-9 and TRBJ1-2; unclear D gene. The germline V gene encodes CDR1 SEHNR and CDR2 FQNEAQ (reference sequence). V gave up 3 bases and J gave up 4 bases, with 12 bases separating them. This CDR3 contains 14 residues. Here the CDR3 DNA reads TGTGCCAGCAGCTTCGGATCGGAGGGCTATGGCTACACCTTC. This translates into CASSFGSEGYGYTF.

This clonotype was counted at least ten times. The chain joins TRBV10-3 to TRBJ2-7; TRBD2 agrees at 7 bases. CDR1 ENHRY and CDR2 SYGVKD come from the germline V gene. The trim removed 4 bases at V and 1 base at J, leaving 7 bases unmatched. The length of the CDR3 is 15 residues. CDR3 DNA sequence: TGTGCCATCAGTGCGGGGGGAGAGGGATCCTACGAGCAGTACTTC. Translated: CAISAGGEGSYEQYF.

Many counts were recorded for this clonotype. The chain uses TRBV11-3 and TRBJ2-5; 7 nucleotides match TRBD1. The V segment lost 5 bases and the J segment 3 bases; nucleotides outside the gene matches: 6. The germline CDR1 and CDR2 sequences are SGHNT and YENEEA. There are 14 residues in the CDR3. This CDR3 reads CASSRRDSKETQYF. As DNA, the CDR3 is TGTGCCAGCAGCCGCCGGGACAGCAAAGAGACCCAGTACTTC.

The chain's CDR3 is CASSKLAGTYNEQFF. In nucleotides, the CDR3 is TGTGCCAGCAGCAAACTAGCGGGGACCTACAATGAGCAGTTCTTC. V and J are TRBV6-4 and TRBJ2-1, with 10 bases aligning to TRBD2. This CDR3 region has 15 residues. Germline loops: CDR1 MRHNA, CDR2 SNTAGT. Unmatched junction bases numbered 4, after V lost 6 bases and J lost 2 bases.

This clonotype was counted many times. The genes are TRBV7-2 and TRBJ1-2, with D hard to call. Between the trimmed V and J ends, which lost 0 bases and 8 bases, there was a span of 10 bases. The V gene's germline CDR1 is SGHTA and CDR2 FQGNSA. The CDR3 length is 13 residues. The CDR3 loop is CASSLAWSQGYTF. The CDR3 DNA reads as TGTGCCAGCAGCTTAGCGTGGAGTCAGGGCTACACCTTC.

This clonotype has only a few counts. The V call is TRBV29-1, the J call TRBJ2-7; D gene uncertain. V was cut by 6 bases and J by 2 bases, with 8 bases left in between. From germline, CDR1 is SQVTM and CDR2 ANQGSEA. The CDR3 runs to 11 residues. CDR3 bases: TGCAGCGTGGAAATTACCTACGAGCAGTACTTC. Translated: CSVEITYEQYF.